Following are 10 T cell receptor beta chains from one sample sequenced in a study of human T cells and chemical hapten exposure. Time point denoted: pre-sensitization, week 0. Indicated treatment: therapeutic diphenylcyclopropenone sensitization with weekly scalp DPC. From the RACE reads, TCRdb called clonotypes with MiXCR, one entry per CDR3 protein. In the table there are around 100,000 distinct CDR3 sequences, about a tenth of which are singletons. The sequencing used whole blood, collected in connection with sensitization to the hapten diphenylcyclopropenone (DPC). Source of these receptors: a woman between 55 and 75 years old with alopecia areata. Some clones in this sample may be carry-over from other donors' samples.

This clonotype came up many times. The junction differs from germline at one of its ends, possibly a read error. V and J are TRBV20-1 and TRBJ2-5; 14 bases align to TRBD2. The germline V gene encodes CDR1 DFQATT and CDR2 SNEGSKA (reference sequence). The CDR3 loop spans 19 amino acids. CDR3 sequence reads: CSARPETGTSGGPQGTQYF. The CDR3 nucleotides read TGCAGTGCTAGACCGGAAACCGGGACTAGCGGGGGACCCCAAGGGACCCAGTACTTC.

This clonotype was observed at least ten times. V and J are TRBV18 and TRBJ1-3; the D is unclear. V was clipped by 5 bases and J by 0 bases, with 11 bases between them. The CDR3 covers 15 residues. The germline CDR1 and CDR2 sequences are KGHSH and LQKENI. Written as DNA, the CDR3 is TGTGCCAGCTCAATAACAGATTACTCTGGAAACACCATATATTTT. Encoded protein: CASSITDYSGNTIYF.

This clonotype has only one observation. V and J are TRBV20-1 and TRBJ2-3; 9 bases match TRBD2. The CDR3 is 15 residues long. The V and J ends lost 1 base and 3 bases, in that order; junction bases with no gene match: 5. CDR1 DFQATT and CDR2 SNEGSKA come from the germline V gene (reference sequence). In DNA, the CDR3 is TGCAGTGCTAGAGGGCGGGGGGGCGGAACAGATACGCAGTATTTT. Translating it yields CSARGRGGGTDTQYF.

Here the CDR3 reads CSVAGGGSVPTQYF. The CDR3, as DNA: TGCAGCGTTGCTGGCGGGGGGTCCGTTCCGACCCAGTACTTC. The chain combines TRBV29-1 with TRBJ2-5; 8 positions agree with TRBD2. V was pared by 4 bases and J by 7 bases, with 11 bases of the junction left unmatched. Germline-derived CDR1 and CDR2 are SQVTM and ANQGSEA. The CDR3 length is 14 residues.

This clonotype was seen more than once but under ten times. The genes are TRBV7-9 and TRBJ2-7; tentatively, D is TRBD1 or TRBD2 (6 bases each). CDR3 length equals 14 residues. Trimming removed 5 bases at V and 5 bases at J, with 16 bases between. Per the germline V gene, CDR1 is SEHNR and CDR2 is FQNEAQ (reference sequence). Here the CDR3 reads CASSPTGGWNEQYF. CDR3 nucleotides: TGTGCCAGCAGCCCTACCGGGGGCTGGAACGAGCAGTACTTC.

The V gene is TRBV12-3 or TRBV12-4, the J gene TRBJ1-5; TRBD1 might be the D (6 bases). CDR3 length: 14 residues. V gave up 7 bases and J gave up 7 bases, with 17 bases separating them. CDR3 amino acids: CASNDQGIGQPQHF. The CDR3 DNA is TGTGCCAGCAATGATCAGGGGATCGGACAGCCCCAGCATTTT.

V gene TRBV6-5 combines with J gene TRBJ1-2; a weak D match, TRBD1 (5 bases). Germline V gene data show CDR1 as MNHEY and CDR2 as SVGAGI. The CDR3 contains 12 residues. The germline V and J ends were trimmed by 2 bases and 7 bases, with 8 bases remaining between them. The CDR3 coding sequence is TGTGCCAGCAGTTACAGGGGCCGTGGCTACACCTTC. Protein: CASSYRGRGYTF.

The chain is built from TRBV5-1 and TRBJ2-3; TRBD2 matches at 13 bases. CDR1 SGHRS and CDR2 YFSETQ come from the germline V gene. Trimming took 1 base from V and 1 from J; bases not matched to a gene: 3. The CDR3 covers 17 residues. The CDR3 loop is CASSLRGLAGGTDTQYF. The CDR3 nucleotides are TGCGCCAGCAGCTTGAGAGGACTAGCGGGGGGCACAGATACGCAGTATTTT. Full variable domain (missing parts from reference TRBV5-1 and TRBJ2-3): KAGVTQTPRYLIKTRGQQVTLSCSPISGHRSVSWYQQTPGQGLQFLFEYFSETQRNKGNFPGRFSGRQFSNSRSEMNVSTLELGDSALYLCASSLRGLAGGTDTQYFGPGTRLTVL.

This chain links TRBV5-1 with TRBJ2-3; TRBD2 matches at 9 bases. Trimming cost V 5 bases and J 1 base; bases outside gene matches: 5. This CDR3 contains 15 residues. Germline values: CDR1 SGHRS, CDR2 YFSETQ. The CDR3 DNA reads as TGCGCCAGCAGACTCTCTAGCGGGGGCACAGATACGCAGTATTTT. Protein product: CASRLSSGGTDTQYF.

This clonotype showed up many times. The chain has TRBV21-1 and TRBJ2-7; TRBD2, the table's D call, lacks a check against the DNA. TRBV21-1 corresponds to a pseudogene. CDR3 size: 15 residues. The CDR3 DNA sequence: TGTGCCAGCAGCAAGAGGACTAGCGGATACTACGAGCAGTACTTC. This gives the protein CASSKRTSGYYEQYF.